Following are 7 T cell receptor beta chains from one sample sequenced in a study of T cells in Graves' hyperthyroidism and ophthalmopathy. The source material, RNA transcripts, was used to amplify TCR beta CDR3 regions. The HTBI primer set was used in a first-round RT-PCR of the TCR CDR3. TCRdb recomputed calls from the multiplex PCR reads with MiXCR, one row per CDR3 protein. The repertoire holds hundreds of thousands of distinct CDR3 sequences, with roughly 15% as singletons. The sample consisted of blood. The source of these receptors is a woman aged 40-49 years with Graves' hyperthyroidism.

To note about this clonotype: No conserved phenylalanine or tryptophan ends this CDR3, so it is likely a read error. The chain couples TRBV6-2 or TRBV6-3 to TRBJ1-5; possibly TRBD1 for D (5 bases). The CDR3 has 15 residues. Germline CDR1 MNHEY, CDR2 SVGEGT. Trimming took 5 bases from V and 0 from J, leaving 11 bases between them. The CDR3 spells CASSPRVNSNQPQHL. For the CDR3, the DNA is TGTGCCAGCAGTCCCAGGGTTAATAGCAATCAGCCCCAGCATCTT.

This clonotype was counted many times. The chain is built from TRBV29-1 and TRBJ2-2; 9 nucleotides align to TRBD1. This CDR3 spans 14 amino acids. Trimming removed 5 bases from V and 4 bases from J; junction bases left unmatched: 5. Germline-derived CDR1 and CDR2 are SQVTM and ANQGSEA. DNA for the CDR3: TGCAGCGTTTTAGGGACAGGGTTCACCGGGGAGCTGTTTTTT. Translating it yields CSVLGTGFTGELFF.

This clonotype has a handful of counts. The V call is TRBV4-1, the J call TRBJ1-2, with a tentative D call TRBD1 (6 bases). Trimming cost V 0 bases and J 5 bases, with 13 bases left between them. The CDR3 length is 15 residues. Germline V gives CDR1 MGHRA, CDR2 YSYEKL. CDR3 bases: TGCGCCAGCAGCCAAGACATTACAGGGACGTATGGCTACACCTTC. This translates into CASSQDITGTYGYTF.

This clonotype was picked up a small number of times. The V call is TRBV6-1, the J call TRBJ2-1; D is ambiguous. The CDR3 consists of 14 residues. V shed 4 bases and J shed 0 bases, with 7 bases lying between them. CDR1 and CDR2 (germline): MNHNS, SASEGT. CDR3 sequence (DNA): TGTGCCAGCAGTGCACTGAGCTCCTACAATGAGCAGTTCTTC. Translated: CASSALSSYNEQFF.

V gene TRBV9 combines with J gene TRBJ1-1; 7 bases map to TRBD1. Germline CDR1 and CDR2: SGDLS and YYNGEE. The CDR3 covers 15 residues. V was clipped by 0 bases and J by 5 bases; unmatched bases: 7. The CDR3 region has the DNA TGTGCCAGCAGCGTAGAGGGCACAGGGGTGACTGAAGCTTTCTTT. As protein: CASSVEGTGVTEAFF. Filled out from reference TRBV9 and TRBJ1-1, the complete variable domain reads DSGVTQTPKHLITATGQRVTLRCSPRSGDLSVYWYQQSLDQGLQFLIQYYNGEERAKGNILERFSAQQFPDLHSELNLSSLELGDSALYFCASSVEGTGVTEAFFGQGTRLTVV.

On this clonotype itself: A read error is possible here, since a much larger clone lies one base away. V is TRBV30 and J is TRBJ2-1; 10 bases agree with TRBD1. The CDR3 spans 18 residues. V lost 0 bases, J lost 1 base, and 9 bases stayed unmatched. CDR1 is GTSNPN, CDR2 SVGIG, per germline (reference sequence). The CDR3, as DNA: TGTGCCTGGAGTGTTCTGCGGGGACAGGGGATGTCCTACAATGAGCAGTTCTTC. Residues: CAWSVLRGQGMSYNEQFF.

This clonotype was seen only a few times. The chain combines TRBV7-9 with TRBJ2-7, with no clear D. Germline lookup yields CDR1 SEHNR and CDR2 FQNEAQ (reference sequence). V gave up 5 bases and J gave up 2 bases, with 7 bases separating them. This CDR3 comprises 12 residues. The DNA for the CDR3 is TGTGCCAGCAGCCATGACACCTACGAGCAGTACTTC. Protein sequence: CASSHDTYEQYF. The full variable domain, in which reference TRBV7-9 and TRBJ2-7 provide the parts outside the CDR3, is DTGVSQNPRHKITKRGQNVTFRCDPISEHNRLYWYRQTLGQGPEFLTYFQNEAQLEKSRLLSDRFSAERPKGSFSTLEIQRTEQGDSAMYLCASSHDTYEQYFGPGTRLTVT.